This entry lists 15 T cell receptor beta chains sequenced from one sample in a study of control samples from healthy donors and cancer patients. The table came from immunoSEQ multiplex PCR; TCRdb's copy has only in-frame clones and leaves some out. The table has about 28,000 clones, around 87% seen once; the top ten hold approximately 1.5%. Sequenced: PBMCs. All receptors derive from a woman between 35 and 50 years old with lung cancer.

A few counts support this clone. The chain couples TRBV25-1 to TRBJ2-2; D not resolved. The germline V and J ends were trimmed by 3 bases and 1 base, with 12 bases remaining between them. The CDR3 runs 16 residues. Per germline, CDR1 MGHDK and CDR2 SYGVNS. CDR3 sequence reads: CASSEGPEGNTGELFF. CDR3 nucleotide sequence: TGTGCCAGCAGTGAGGGCCCGGAAGGGAACACCGGGGAGCTGTTTTTT.

The CDR3 DNA reads as TGTGCCAGCAGTTTAGGACGGAACTACGAGCAGTACTTC. Amino acid sequence: CASSLGRNYEQYF. The chain carries TRBV6-5 and TRBJ2-7; D gene uncertain. V lost 4 bases, J lost 3 bases, and 10 bases lay in between. CDR3 size: 13 residues. From germline, CDR1 is MNHEY and CDR2 SVGAGI.

This clone was recorded only once. The rearrangement links TRBV19 to TRBJ2-7, with 11 bases that match TRBD2. CDR3 length: 15 residues. The trim removed 3 bases at V and 3 bases at J, leaving 4 bases unmatched. Looked up from germline, CDR1 is LNHDA and CDR2 is SQIVND (reference sequence). CDR3 sequence (DNA): TGTGCCAGTAGTATCGCTAGCGGGGGGCTCTACGAGCAGTACTTC. Protein product: CASSIASGGLYEQYF.

The gene calls are TRBV5-1 and TRBJ2-5, with D possibly TRBD1 on 6 matching bases. Trimming removed 4 bases at V and 1 base at J, with 8 bases between. CDR3 length equals 13 residues. Germline CDR1 reads SGHRS; CDR2 reads YFSETQ. The CDR3 bases are TGCGCCAGCAGCAGGACAGTCCAAGAGACCCAGTACTTC. Protein sequence: CASSRTVQETQYF.

The chain carries TRBV15 and TRBJ1-1; D is possibly TRBD1 (5 bases). Deletions cut 1 base from V and 6 bases from J, with 15 bases between. CDR1 is LNHNV and CDR2 is YYDKDF in the germline V gene (reference sequence). The CDR3 contains 15 residues. The CDR3 sequence: CATSRGGRVPPEAFF. Here the CDR3 DNA reads TGTGCCACCAGCAGAGGGGGCAGGGTCCCCCCTGAAGCTTTCTTT.

This sequence joins TRBV5-4 and TRBJ1-2, with 9 positions matching TRBD1. Unmatched junction bases numbered 4, after V lost 5 bases and J lost 2 bases. Germline CDR1 and CDR2: SGHNT and YYREEE (reference sequence). CDR3 size: 14 residues. CDR3 coding DNA: TGTGCCAGCAGTCAAGACAGGGGGAACTATGGCTACACCTTC. It specifies CASSQDRGNYGYTF.

V is TRBV7-2 and J is TRBJ1-1, with D perhaps matching TRBD1 (5 bases). Looked up from germline, CDR1 is SGHTA and CDR2 is FQGNSA. Trimming removed 5 bases at V and 0 bases at J, with 13 bases between. The CDR3 length is 15 residues. The CDR3 region is CASSILREVNTEAFF. The CDR3 bases are TGTGCCAGCAGCATACTCAGGGAGGTGAACACTGAAGCTTTCTTT.

The rearrangement joins TRBV7-9 to TRBJ2-2; D is undetermined. Germline V gene lookup returns CDR1 SEHNR and CDR2 FQNEAQ (reference sequence). The CDR3 spans 11 residues. Trimming took 8 bases from V and 2 from J, leaving 3 bases between them. The CDR3 region has the DNA TGTGCCAGCGGTAACACCGGGGAGCTGTTTTTT. It codes for CASGNTGELFF. The full variable domain, in which reference TRBV7-9 and TRBJ2-2 provide the parts outside the CDR3, is DTGVSQNPRHKITKRGQNVTFRCDPISEHNRLYWYRQTLGQGPEFLTYFQNEAQLEKSRLLSDRFSAERPKGSFSTLEIQRTEQGDSAMYLCASGNTGELFFGEGSRLTVL.

The chain links TRBV6-1 to TRBJ1-2; possible D gene TRBD1, 5 bases. The CDR3 has 14 amino acids. CDR1 is MNHNS and CDR2 is SASEGT in the germline V gene. Trimming shortened V by 0 bases and J by 5 bases, and 10 bases separated the two germline ends. CDR3 bases: TGTGCCAGCAGTGAAGCGGCAGGGTCGTATGGCTACACCTTC. The encoded protein is CASSEAAGSYGYTF.

This chain links TRBV4-3 with TRBJ2-2; D is unclear. V shed 1 base and J shed 5 bases, with 11 bases lying between them. Per germline, CDR1 LGHNA and CDR2 YSLEER. The CDR3 has 15 amino acids. Written as DNA, the CDR3 is TGCGCCAGCAGCCAAGTATCGGCGTGGACCGGGGAGCTGTTTTTT. It translates to CASSQVSAWTGELFF.

This sequence joins TRBV6-5 and TRBJ1-2; D is possibly TRBD1 (6 bases). CDR3 length: 14 amino acids. The germline gives CDR1 MNHEY, CDR2 SVGAGI. Trimming left V 5 bases short and J 5 bases short, with 15 bases between. CDR3 nucleotides: TGTGCCAGCAGTAGACAGGACTTGGGGTATGGCTACACCTTC. Translated, it gives CASSRQDLGYGYTF.

This chain links TRBV7-8 with TRBJ1-4, with D unclear. Germline CDR1 SGHVS, CDR2 FQNEAQ. This CDR3 spans 14 amino acids. Trimming stripped 1 base from V and 0 bases from J, with 3 bases between. In DNA, the CDR3 is TGTGCCAGCAGCTTAGAGACAACTAATGAAAAACTGTTTTTT. Translated: CASSLETTNEKLFF.

This rearrangement joins TRBV2 to TRBJ2-3; D is perhaps TRBD2 (6 bases). The length of the CDR3 is 14 residues. Germline assignment: CDR1 SNHLY and CDR2 FYNNEI. V lost 10 bases to trimming and J lost 0 bases, with 14 bases between them. This chain's CDR3 is CATTWGTSTDTQYF. The CDR3 DNA follows: TGTGCCACCACGTGGGGGACTAGCACAGATACGCAGTATTTT.

This chain links TRBV28 with TRBJ1-5; possible D gene TRBD1, 6 bases. The CDR3 sequence is 15 residues long. CDR1 MDHEN and CDR2 SYDVKM come from the germline V gene. Trimming took 5 bases from V and 5 from J, leaving 16 bases between them. CDR3 coding DNA: TGTGCCAGCAGTCGGGCCCAGGGGAACCATCAGCCCCAGCATTTT. Amino acid sequence: CASSRAQGNHQPQHF.

In this sample, this clone turned up once. V and J are TRBV19 and TRBJ1-1; D not certain. The CDR3 covers 13 residues. Between the trimmed V and J ends, which lost 7 bases and 1 base, there was a span of 10 bases. Germline values: CDR1 LNHDA, CDR2 SQIVND (reference sequence). The CDR3 DNA follows: TGTGCCAGTAACCCCCCCGGGAACACTGAAGCTTTCTTT. Protein: CASNPPGNTEAFF.